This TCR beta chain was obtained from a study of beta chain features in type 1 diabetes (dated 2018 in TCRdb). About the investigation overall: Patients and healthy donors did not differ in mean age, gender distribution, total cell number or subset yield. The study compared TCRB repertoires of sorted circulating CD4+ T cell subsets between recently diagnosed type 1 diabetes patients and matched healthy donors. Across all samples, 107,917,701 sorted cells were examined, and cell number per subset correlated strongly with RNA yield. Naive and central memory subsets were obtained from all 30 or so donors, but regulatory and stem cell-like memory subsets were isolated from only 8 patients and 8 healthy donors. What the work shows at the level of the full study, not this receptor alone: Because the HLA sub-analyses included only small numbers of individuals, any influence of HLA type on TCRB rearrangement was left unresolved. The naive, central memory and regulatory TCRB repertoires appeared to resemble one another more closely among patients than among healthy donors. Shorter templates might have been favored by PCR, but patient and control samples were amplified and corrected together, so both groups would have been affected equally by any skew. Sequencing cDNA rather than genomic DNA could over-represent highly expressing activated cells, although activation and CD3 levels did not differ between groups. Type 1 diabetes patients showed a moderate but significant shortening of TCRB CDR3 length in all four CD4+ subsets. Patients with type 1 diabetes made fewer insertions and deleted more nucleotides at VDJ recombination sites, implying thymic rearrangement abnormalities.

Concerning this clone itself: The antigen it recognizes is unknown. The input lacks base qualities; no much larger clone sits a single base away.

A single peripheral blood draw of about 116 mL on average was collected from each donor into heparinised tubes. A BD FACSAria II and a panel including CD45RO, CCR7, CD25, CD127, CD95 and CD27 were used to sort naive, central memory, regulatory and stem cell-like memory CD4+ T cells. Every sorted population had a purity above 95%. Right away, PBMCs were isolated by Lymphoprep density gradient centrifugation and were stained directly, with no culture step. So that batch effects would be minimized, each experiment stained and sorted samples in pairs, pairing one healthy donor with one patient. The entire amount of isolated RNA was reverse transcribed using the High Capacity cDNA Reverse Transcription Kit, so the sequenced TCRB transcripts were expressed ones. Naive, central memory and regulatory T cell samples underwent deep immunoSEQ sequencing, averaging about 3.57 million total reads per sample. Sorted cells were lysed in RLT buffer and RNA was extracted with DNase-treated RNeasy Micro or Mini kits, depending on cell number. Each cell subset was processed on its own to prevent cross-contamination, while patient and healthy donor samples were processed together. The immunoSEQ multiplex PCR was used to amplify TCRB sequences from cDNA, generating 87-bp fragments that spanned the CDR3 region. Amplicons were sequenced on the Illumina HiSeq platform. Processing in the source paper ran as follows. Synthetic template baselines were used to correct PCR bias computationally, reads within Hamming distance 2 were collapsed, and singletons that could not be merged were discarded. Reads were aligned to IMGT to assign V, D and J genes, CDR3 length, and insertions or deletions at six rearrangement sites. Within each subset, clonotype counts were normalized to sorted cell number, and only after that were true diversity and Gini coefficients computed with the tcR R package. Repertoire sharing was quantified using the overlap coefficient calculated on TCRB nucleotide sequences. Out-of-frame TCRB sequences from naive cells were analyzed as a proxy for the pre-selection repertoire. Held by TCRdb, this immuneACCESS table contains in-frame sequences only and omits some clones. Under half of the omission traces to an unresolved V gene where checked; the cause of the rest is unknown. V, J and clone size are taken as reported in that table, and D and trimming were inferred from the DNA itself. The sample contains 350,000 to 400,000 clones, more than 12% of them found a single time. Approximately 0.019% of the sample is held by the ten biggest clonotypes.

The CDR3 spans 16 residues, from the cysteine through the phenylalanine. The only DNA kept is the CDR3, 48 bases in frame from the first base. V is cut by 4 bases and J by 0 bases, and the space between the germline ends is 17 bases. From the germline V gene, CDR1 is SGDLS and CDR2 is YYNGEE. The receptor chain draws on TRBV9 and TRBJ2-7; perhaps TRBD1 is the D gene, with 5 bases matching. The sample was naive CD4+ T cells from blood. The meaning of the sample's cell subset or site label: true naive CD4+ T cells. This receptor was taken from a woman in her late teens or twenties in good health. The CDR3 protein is CASSPRPQGFSYEQYF. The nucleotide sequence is TGTGCCAGCAGCCCCAGACCTCAGGGATTCTCCTACGAGCAGTACTTC.